These T cell receptor beta chains were read from a single sample in a study of OX40 agonist ivuxolimab in advanced cancers. Generated by immunoSEQ multiplex PCR, the TCRdb table keeps only in-frame clones and is missing some. The data hold fewer than 40,000 clones, with less than 90% observed a single time. Here the sequenced sample was CD4+ or CD8+ T cells sorted from blood, taken in a trial of the OX40 agonist ivuxolimab. The receptors were gathered from an adult with an advanced solid tumor such as melanoma, head and neck, liver or kidney cancer. Both conserved end residues are part of each CDR3. The D gene is left open where the match is weak. Size values are once, few and many counts, or a class for expanded clones, and some rows have none.

J gene: TRBJ1-2
clone size: -
D gene: -
CDR3 length: 13
V gene: TRBV27
CDR3 DNA: TGTGCCAGCACCGGAATCGGGACTGGAGGCTACACCTTC
CDR3 protein: CASTGIGTGGYTF

J gene: TRBJ1-6
clone size: once
D gene: -
CDR3 length: 15
V gene: TRBV9
CDR3 DNA: TGTGCCAGCAGCGAGGGAGACGGGCGTTATTCACCCCTCCACTTT
CDR3 protein: CASSEGDGRYSPLHF

J gene: TRBJ2-6
clone size: -
D gene: -
CDR3 length: 18
V gene: TRBV7-9
CDR3 DNA: TGTGCCAGCAGCCTCCCCTTACAGGCCGCCTCTGGGGCCAACGTCCTGACTTTC
CDR3 protein: CASSLPLQAASGANVLTF

J gene: TRBJ2-1
clone size: -
D gene: -
CDR3 length: 13
V gene: TRBV19
CDR3 DNA: TGTGCCAGTAGTCTAAGACTAGTACTTGAGCAGTTCTTC
CDR3 protein: CASSLRLVLEQFF

J gene: TRBJ1-1
clone size: -
D gene: TRBD1
CDR3 length: 17
V gene: TRBV4-1
CDR3 DNA: TGCGCCAGCAGCCCCCGGGATGGACAGGGGGTGAGCACTGAAGCTTTCTTT
CDR3 protein: CASSPRDGQGVSTEAFF

J gene: TRBJ2-1
clone size: -
D gene: TRBD2
CDR3 length: 16
V gene: TRBV28
CDR3 DNA: TGTGCCAGCAACCCGCCCGGGGGGGCCACTTACAATGAGCAGTTCTTC
CDR3 protein: CASNPPGGATYNEQFF

J gene: TRBJ2-3
clone size: -
D gene: TRBD1
CDR3 length: 15
V gene: TRBV28
CDR3 DNA: TGTGCCAGCAGTCCTCTAGGGGGCCGCACAGATACGCAGTATTTT
CDR3 protein: CASSPLGGRTDTQYF

J gene: TRBJ2-7
clone size: -
D gene: TRBD1
CDR3 length: 15
V gene: TRBV19
CDR3 DNA: TGTGCCAGTAGTATTCCGGGACAGGGACCCTACGAGCAGTACTTC
CDR3 protein: CASSIPGQGPYEQYF

J gene: TRBJ1-5
clone size: -
D gene: -
CDR3 length: 16
V gene: TRBV4-1
CDR3 DNA: TGCGCCAGCAGCCCTTACCCCCTTGGGAGCAATCAGCCCCAGCATTTT
CDR3 protein: CASSPYPLGSNQPQHF

J gene: TRBJ1-1
clone size: -
D gene: -
CDR3 length: 16
V gene: TRBV7-3
CDR3 DNA: TGTGCCAGCAGCTCCTTCGGACGGGACATGAACACTGAAGCTTTCTTT
CDR3 protein: CASSSFGRDMNTEAFF

J gene: TRBJ2-7
clone size: -
D gene: TRBD2
CDR3 length: 15
V gene: TRBV4-1
CDR3 DNA: TGCGCCAGCAGCCAAGATTCCCGGGAGGCATACGAGCAGTACTTC
CDR3 protein: CASSQDSREAYEQYF

J gene: TRBJ2-1
clone size: -
D gene: TRBD2
CDR3 length: 15
V gene: TRBV28
CDR3 DNA: TGTGCCAGCGCCTATCTAGCGGGGATTCACAATGAGCAGTTCTTC
CDR3 protein: CASAYLAGIHNEQFF

J gene: TRBJ1-1
clone size: -
D gene: -
CDR3 length: 15
V gene: TRBV21-1
CDR3 DNA: TGTGCCAGCAGCCCCCCTAGCGGGGCCGGCACTGAAGCTTTCTTT
CDR3 protein: CASSPPSGAGTEAFF

J gene: TRBJ1-1
clone size: -
D gene: -
CDR3 length: 13
V gene: TRBV6-4
CDR3 DNA: TGTGCCAGCTCTAATCAGGCGAACACTGAAGCTTTCTTT
CDR3 protein: CASSNQANTEAFF